This T cell receptor beta chain was captured in a study of blood T cell repertoires in COVID-19. Measured with immunoSEQ multiplex PCR; TCRdb has only the in-frame clones, and not every one. The sample lists fewer than 110,000 clones; roughly 83% were seen once. This receptor was identified in a human donor in a cohort sampled during active COVID-19. Sequenced: peripheral blood.

CDR3 DNA: TGTGCCAGCAGCCCCGGGGTCCCCGGACTAGCGGACTACGAGCAGTACTTC. This gives the protein CASSPGVPGLADYEQYF. This chain links TRBV5-6 with TRBJ2-7; 10 nucleotides align to TRBD2. Germline V CDR1 and CDR2: SGHDT, YYEEEE. V lost 4 bases and J lost 3; bases outside the gene matches: 13. The CDR3 extends over 17 amino acids.